The 29 T cell receptor beta chains reported below all come from one sample, sequenced in a study of T cell responses to AZD1222 COVID-19 vaccine. Data came from immunoSEQ multiplex PCR; TCRdb stores just in-frame clones and leaves some out. The sample lists fewer than 200,000 clones; 88% were seen once. The sequencing here drew on peripheral blood, taken 28 days after the second AZD1222 dose. The receptors come from an adult who received the AZD1222 COVID-19 vaccine.

V and J are TRBV6-1 and TRBJ1-2; TRBD1 might be the D (5 bases). Germline lookup yields CDR1 MNHNS and CDR2 SASEGT. The CDR3 consists of 16 residues. Trimming stripped 3 bases from V and 4 bases from J, with 18 bases between. The CDR3 spells CASSDRGVSTIYGYTF. For the CDR3, the DNA is TGTGCCAGCAGTGATCGGGGGGTGTCAACGATCTATGGCTACACCTTC.

The chain recombines TRBV4-1 with TRBJ1-3; D possibly corresponds to TRBD1 (5 bases). Deletions cut 5 bases from V and 4 bases from J, with 12 bases between. Germline CDR1 is MGHRA and CDR2 is YSYEKL. This CDR3 is 14 amino acids long. CDR3 residues: CASSSRDLGNTIYF. In nucleotides, the CDR3 is TGCGCCAGCAGCTCCCGGGACTTAGGAAACACCATATATTTT.

This chain uses TRBV3-1 (or the pseudogene TRBV3-2) with TRBJ1-1; no clear D gene. This CDR3 comprises 12 residues. With 0 bases removed from V and 8 bases from J, the gap between germline ends came to 7 bases. The germline V gene has CDR1 LGHDT and CDR2 YNNKEL (reference sequence). The chain's CDR3 is CASSQEFREAFF. The CDR3 region has the DNA TGTGCCAGCAGCCAAGAGTTTAGGGAAGCTTTCTTT.

V and J are TRBV18 and TRBJ2-7, with a weak D call TRBD2 (5 bases). The CDR3 spans 15 residues. V was trimmed by 2 bases and J by 2 bases, leaving 13 bases between them. Germline V gene sequence: CDR1 KGHSH, CDR2 LQKENI. CDR3 residues: CASSPSGGIPYEQYF. In DNA, the CDR3 is TGTGCCAGCTCACCATCTGGAGGCATCCCCTACGAGCAGTACTTC.

The count of this clone is one. CDR3 bases: TGTGCCAGCAGCTTGGGCAGGACTCGGTTTCTGGAGACCCAGTACTTC. Protein: CASSLGRTRFLETQYF. The V call is TRBV5-8, the J call TRBJ2-5; D might be TRBD2 (5 bases). V was pared by 0 bases and J by 5 bases, with 17 bases between. Germline V lookup: CDR1 SGHTS, CDR2 YDEGEE. The CDR3 is made up of 16 amino acids.

This clone was seen only once. The CDR3 coding sequence is TGTGCCAGCTCACCAACTGACAGGAGGCCTTACGAGCAGTACTTC. This codes for CASSPTDRRPYEQYF. The chain joins TRBV18 to TRBJ2-7; a weak D match, TRBD1 (6 bases). V lost 2 bases to trimming and J lost 4 bases, with 15 bases between them. The germline CDR1 and CDR2 sequences are KGHSH and LQKENI. The CDR3 is made up of 15 amino acids.

The genes are TRBV19 and TRBJ1-5; 7 bases align to TRBD1. The CDR3 has 15 amino acids. With V trimmed by 4 bases and J by 4 bases, 7 bases remained unmatched. The germline gives CDR1 LNHDA, CDR2 SQIVND (reference sequence). In DNA, the CDR3 is TGTGCCAGTAGTACCCGGGACAGACTAAATCAGCCCCAGCATTTT. It specifies CASSTRDRLNQPQHF.

The CDR3 reads CASSYLAGANTGELFF. The CDR3 DNA sequence: TGTGCCAGCAGCTACTTAGCGGGAGCGAACACCGGGGAGCTGTTTTTT. This rearrangement joins TRBV7-9 to TRBJ2-2, with 9 positions matching TRBD2. Germline assignment: CDR1 SEHNR and CDR2 FQNEAQ (reference sequence). J gave up 0 bases and V 4 bases, and 3 bases lay outside the gene matches. The CDR3 extends over 16 amino acids.

The V call is TRBV27, the J call TRBJ1-1; perhaps TRBD1 as D (5 bases). Germline V lookup: CDR1 MNHEY, CDR2 SMNVEV (reference sequence). This CDR3 spans 14 amino acids. V was clipped by 2 bases and J by 5 bases, with 12 bases between them. CDR3 loop: CASSLGARETEAFF. The CDR3 DNA sequence: TGTGCCAGCAGTTTAGGGGCGAGGGAAACTGAAGCTTTCTTT.

This sequence joins TRBV5-1 and TRBJ2-3; no clear D gene. Trimming left V 6 bases short and J 3 bases short, with 17 bases between. The germline V gene encodes CDR1 SGHRS and CDR2 YFSETQ. The CDR3 length is 15 residues. The CDR3: CASKVQIDRTDTQYF. CDR3 DNA sequence: TGCGCCAGCAAGGTCCAAATCGATCGGACAGATACGCAGTATTTT.

The V call is TRBV5-4, the J call TRBJ2-3; possibly TRBD2 for D (6 bases). In germline, CDR1 is SGHNT, CDR2 YYREEE (reference sequence). Deletions cut 3 bases from V and 0 bases from J, with 11 bases between. This CDR3 is 15 amino acids long. The CDR3 DNA follows: TGTGCCAGCAGCTCAAGCGGGTTAAGCACAGATACGCAGTATTTT. Translated: CASSSSGLSTDTQYF.

This chain joins TRBV13 and TRBJ1-5; no clear D gene. Trimming stripped 4 bases from V and 7 bases from J, with 8 bases between. Germline CDR1 is PRHDT and CDR2 is FYEKMQ (reference sequence). The CDR3 contains 12 residues. CDR3 in DNA: TGTGCCAGCAGCTCATGGGGACAGCCCCAGCATTTT. Translating gives CASSSWGQPQHF.

The chain employs TRBV19 and TRBJ1-1; perhaps TRBD1 as D (6 bases). CDR3 length: 14 amino acids. Trimming cost V 6 bases and J 7 bases, with 18 bases left between them. Germline CDR1 reads LNHDA; CDR2 reads SQIVND (reference sequence). The CDR3 nucleotides read TGTGCCAGTAGGGGCTGCGGGGGGCCTTGTGAAGCTTTCTTT. Residues: CASRGCGGPCEAFF.

The chain recombines TRBV7-2 with TRBJ2-7; the match to TRBD1 covers 12 bases. CDR3 length equals 16 residues. Germline CDR1 reads SGHTA; CDR2 reads FQGNSA. The ends lost 5 bases at V and 4 bases at J; junction bases unmatched: 9. CDR3: CASSPRPGQGAYEQYF. The CDR3 DNA reads as TGTGCCAGCAGCCCCCGCCCGGGACAGGGGGCTTACGAGCAGTACTTC.

This chain uses TRBV3-1 (or the pseudogene TRBV3-2) with TRBJ1-5; 7 bases match TRBD1. V lost 8 bases and J lost 3; bases outside the gene matches: 7. Germline V gene lookup returns CDR1 LGHDT and CDR2 YNNKEL (reference sequence). The CDR3 covers 14 residues. DNA for the CDR3: TGTGCCAGCGGCAGGGGGAACGACAATCAGCCCCAGCATTTT. Its protein is CASGRGNDNQPQHF.

The chain couples TRBV28 to TRBJ1-5; 10 positions match TRBD1. CDR1 is MDHEN, CDR2 SYDVKM, per germline. CDR3 length: 15 residues. After removal of 10 bases from V and 4 bases from J, the junction contained 10 bases not matched to a gene. In DNA form, the CDR3 reads TGTGCCATACAATCGCCGGGACAGGGGAATCAGCCCCAGCATTTT. Protein product: CAIQSPGQGNQPQHF.

The chain links TRBV30 to TRBJ1-6; unclear D gene. Trimming shortened V by 0 bases and J by 8 bases, and 5 bases separated the two germline ends. Looked up from germline, CDR1 is GTSNPN and CDR2 is SVGIG (reference sequence). CDR3 size: 12 residues. The CDR3 DNA reads as TGTGCCTGGAGTGTACTTTATTCACCCCTCCACTTT. It specifies CAWSVLYSPLHF.

The chain carries TRBV29-1 and TRBJ1-1, with 9 bases that match TRBD1. From germline, CDR1 is SQVTM and CDR2 ANQGSEA. The CDR3 has 15 residues. Trimming took 3 bases from V and 11 from J; bases not matched to a gene: 16. CDR3 loop: CSVETRTGVTPRAFF. In DNA, the CDR3 is TGCAGCGTTGAGACAAGGACAGGGGTTACGCCTAGGGCTTTCTTT.

CDR3 DNA sequence: TGTGCCAGCTCGAACAGGAGGAACACTGAAGCTTTCTTT. Encoded protein: CASSNRRNTEAFF. The J gene is TRBJ1-1, the V gene TRBV12-3 or TRBV12-4, with D possibly matching TRBD1 (5 bases). CDR3 length: 13 residues. Trimming left V 8 bases short and J 1 base short, with 11 bases between.

The chain joins TRBV28 to TRBJ1-1; tentatively, D is TRBD1 (5 bases). Trimming removed 6 bases at V and 4 bases at J, with 12 bases between. This CDR3 is 13 amino acids long. Germline V gene sequence: CDR1 MDHEN, CDR2 SYDVKM. The CDR3 region is CASRPGGSTEAFF. CDR3 DNA sequence: TGTGCCAGCAGGCCGGGGGGTTCCACTGAAGCTTTCTTT.

J is TRBJ2-1 and V is TRBV5-4; TRBD2 aligns across 11 bases. The germline gives CDR1 SGHNT, CDR2 YYREEE (reference sequence). The CDR3 covers 16 residues. The V and J ends lost 1 base and 10 bases, in that order; junction bases with no gene match: 10. The CDR3 is CASSLWEWASGGEQFF. CDR3 sequence (DNA): TGTGCCAGCAGCTTGTGGGAATGGGCTAGCGGGGGGGAGCAGTTCTTC.

J is TRBJ1-2 and V is TRBV6-1; 7 bases agree with TRBD1. Germline V gives CDR1 MNHNS, CDR2 SASEGT. The CDR3 consists of 14 residues. V lost 1 base and J lost 8; bases outside the gene matches: 7. This CDR3 reads CASSEVGTARGYTF. The CDR3 DNA is TGTGCCAGCAGTGAAGTAGGGACAGCCCGGGGCTACACCTTC.

This chain connects TRBV7-9 to TRBJ1-1; TRBD1 might be the D (5 bases). Germline V gives CDR1 SEHNR, CDR2 FQNEAQ (reference sequence). V was clipped by 1 base and J by 7 bases, with 10 bases between them. This CDR3 comprises 13 residues. CDR3 protein: CASSLGGRNEAFF. The DNA for the CDR3 is TGTGCCAGCAGCTTAGGGGGGAGGAATGAAGCTTTCTTT.

The chain is built from TRBV5-1 and TRBJ1-5; D call uncertain. The V and J ends lost 1 base and 3 bases respectively, with 8 bases between them. The germline gives CDR1 SGHRS, CDR2 YFSETQ. This CDR3 spans 14 amino acids. The CDR3 spells CASSLWGNNQPQHF. The CDR3 coding sequence is TGCGCCAGCAGCTTGTGGGGTAACAATCAGCCCCAGCATTTT.

This chain joins TRBV6-5 and TRBJ1-6; no clear D. Trimming took 6 bases from V and 8 from J, leaving 14 bases between them. There are 14 residues in the CDR3. From germline, CDR1 is MNHEY and CDR2 SVGAGI. As DNA, the CDR3 is TGTGCCAGCAGCCCCCAGAGCTACGATTCACCCCTCCACTTT. It specifies CASSPQSYDSPLHF.

This clone came up many times. The V and J genes are TRBV5-4 and TRBJ2-1; 8 bases map to TRBD2. The J segment lost 4 bases and the V segment lost 0 bases, leaving 3 bases of the junction unmatched. Germline V gives CDR1 SGHNT, CDR2 YYREEE (reference sequence). This CDR3 has 15 amino acids. DNA of the CDR3: TGTGCCAGCAGCTTGGGCGGGGGGACTTACAATGAGCAGTTCTTC. Encoded protein: CASSLGGGTYNEQFF.

The genes are TRBV23-1 and TRBJ2-1; 8 nucleotides match TRBD1. TRBV23-1 is classed as an ORF, of uncertain function. After removal of 2 bases from V and 4 bases from J, the junction contained 7 bases not matched to a gene. The CDR3 extends over 16 amino acids. The CDR3 is CASSQLGQGKYNEQFF. Written as DNA, the CDR3 is TGCGCCAGCAGTCAACTTGGACAGGGAAAGTACAATGAGCAGTTCTTC.

The chain links TRBV27 to TRBJ1-5; 7 nucleotides line up with TRBD1. With 5 bases clipped from V and 3 bases from J, the junction kept 7 bases outside the gene matches. The CDR3 runs to 15 residues. Germline CDR1 MNHEY, CDR2 SMNVEV (reference sequence). The CDR3 DNA sequence: TGTGCCAGCAGTCCCCAGGGACAGTTCAATCAGCCCCAGCATTTT. This codes for CASSPQGQFNQPQHF.

This rearrangement joins TRBV6-4 to TRBJ1-2; D ambiguous. This CDR3 comprises 13 residues. Trimming removed 7 bases at V and 8 bases at J, with 17 bases between. Germline values: CDR1 MRHNA, CDR2 SNTAGT. This CDR3 is CASTLGMVRGYTF. CDR3 sequence (DNA): TGTGCCAGCACTTTGGGGATGGTCCGCGGCTACACCTTC.